This TCR beta chain was captured by sequencing in a study of blood T cell repertoires in COVID-19. With 5 bases clipped from V and 6 bases from J, the junction kept 7 bases outside the gene matches. CDR3 length: 13 residues. Germline assignment: CDR1 SGHRS and CDR2 YFSETQ. Assay used: immunoSEQ multiplex PCR; TCRdb lists only in-frame clones, some missing. The sample lists 15,000 to 20,000 clones, about nine tenths occurring once. Material for sequencing was peripheral blood. The V call is TRBV5-1, the J call TRBJ1-1, with 7 bases aligning to TRBD1. The origin of this receptor is a human donor in a cohort sampled during active COVID-19. The CDR3 bases are TGCGCCAGCAGGCCGGACAGGCCTGCTGAAGCTTTCTTT. As protein: CASRPDRPAEAFF.